A selection of T cell receptor beta chains follows, all from one sample in a study of regulatory T cells in long-lasting Graves disease. A single record per CDR3 protein comes from TCRdb applying MiXCR to the multiplex PCR reads. The data show approximately 470,000 distinct CDR3 sequences, about a fifth seen once. This specimen was peripheral blood mononuclear cells (PBMCs), taken when the disease was refractory, from a patient treated with antithyroid drugs. The origin of the receptors is a female donor with Graves disease. Each CDR3 is given with its conserved first and last residue. Fields, in order: D gene, J gene, V gene, clone size, CDR3 DNA, CDR3 protein. A D gene is named only where the DNA matches it firmly. Some rows mark clone size as missing; the rest say once, few, many or name a class of expanded clone.

d_call: TRBD1
j_call: TRBJ1-1
v_call: TRBV28
clone_size: many
cdr3_nt: TGTGCCAGCAGAGGGGGCAAACGAGGGAGCACTGAAGCTTTCTTT
cdr3_aa: CASRGGKRGSTEAFF

d_call: TRBD2
j_call: TRBJ2-5
v_call: TRBV7-3
clone_size: many
cdr3_nt: TGTGCCAGCAGCTTAACCGGGAGGGCGGTCGGTGAGACCCAGTACTTC
cdr3_aa: CASSLTGRAVGETQYF

d_call: -
j_call: TRBJ2-5
v_call: TRBV7-2
clone_size: many
cdr3_nt: TGTGCCAGCAGCGAAATCCCTCTAGGGCAAGAGACCCAGTACTTC
cdr3_aa: CASSEIPLGQETQYF

d_call: TRBD1
j_call: TRBJ2-5
v_call: TRBV3-1
clone_size: many
cdr3_nt: TGTGCCAGCCGTCAGGGACAGATCCAAGAGACCCAGTACTTC
cdr3_aa: CASRQGQIQETQYF

d_call: -
j_call: TRBJ1-1
v_call: TRBV7-8
clone_size: many
cdr3_nt: TGTGCCAGCAGCTTACTTGAGGGGACCACTGAAGCTTTCTTT
cdr3_aa: CASSLLEGTTEAFF

d_call: TRBD2
j_call: TRBJ2-1
v_call: TRBV6-1
clone_size: -
cdr3_nt: TGTGCCAGCAGTGAAGCCCCCCTCCGGACTAGCGGGAGCCTCGTTTACAATGAGCAGTTCTTC
cdr3_aa: CASSEAPLRTSGSLVYNEQFF

d_call: -
j_call: TRBJ2-2
v_call: TRBV6-9
clone_size: -
cdr3_nt: TGTGCCAGCAGTTACGCCTCAGACACCGGGGAGCTGTTTTTT
cdr3_aa: CASSYASDTGELFF

d_call: -
j_call: TRBJ1-5
v_call: TRBV19
clone_size: -
cdr3_nt: TGTGCCAGTAGTATTGGGGCCGGGCCCCAGCATTTT
cdr3_aa: CASSIGAGPQHF

d_call: -
j_call: TRBJ1-1
v_call: TRBV2
clone_size: many
cdr3_nt: TGTGCCAGCAGTGAAGACAGTACGAACACTGAAGCTTTCTTT
cdr3_aa: CASSEDSTNTEAFF

d_call: -
j_call: TRBJ2-7
v_call: TRBV7-2
clone_size: few
cdr3_nt: TGTGCCAGTAGCTTAACCCGTACAGGGCCCTACGAGCAGTACTTC
cdr3_aa: CASSLTRTGPYEQYF

d_call: -
j_call: TRBJ1-3
v_call: TRBV7-9
clone_size: -
cdr3_nt: TGTGCCAGCAGCTTAGCCGGGACTTCCCCTGGAAACACCATATATTTT
cdr3_aa: CASSLAGTSPGNTIYF

d_call: TRBD2
j_call: TRBJ2-2
v_call: TRBV15
clone_size: many
cdr3_nt: TGTGCCACCGCCGGGACTAGTGGCACCGGGGAGCTGTTTTTT
cdr3_aa: CATAGTSGTGELFF

d_call: -
j_call: TRBJ2-2
v_call: TRBV3-1
clone_size: -
cdr3_nt: TGTGCCAGCAGCCAAGACTTGCCGGTCACCGGGGAGCTGTTTTTT
cdr3_aa: CASSQDLPVTGELFF

d_call: -
j_call: TRBJ2-7
v_call: TRBV9
clone_size: few
cdr3_nt: TGTGCCAGCAGCCCCCGGGACCGCAAATATAACTCCTACGAGCAGTACTTC
cdr3_aa: CASSPRDRKYNSYEQYF

d_call: TRBD1
j_call: TRBJ1-5
v_call: TRBV27
clone_size: -
cdr3_nt: TGTGCCAGCAGTCCAGCAGGGGGCGGTCAGCCCCAGCATTTT
cdr3_aa: CASSPAGGGQPQHF

d_call: TRBD2
j_call: TRBJ2-7
v_call: TRBV11-2
clone_size: few
cdr3_nt: TGTGCCAGCAGATCCCCGGGACTAGGGAGCTCCTACGAGCAGTACTTC
cdr3_aa: CASRSPGLGSSYEQYF

d_call: -
j_call: TRBJ2-7
v_call: TRBV29-1
clone_size: -
cdr3_nt: TGCAGCGTGGCAGGGGACCCCCCCTACGAGCAGTACTTC
cdr3_aa: CSVAGDPPYEQYF

d_call: -
j_call: TRBJ2-7
v_call: TRBV6-5
clone_size: few
cdr3_nt: TGTGCCAGCAGTTACTCGAAAAGGAACGAGCAGTACTTC
cdr3_aa: CASSYSKRNEQYF

d_call: -
j_call: TRBJ1-4
v_call: TRBV6-1
clone_size: -
cdr3_nt: TGTGCCAGCAGTGGGACAGCCGCTAATGAAAAACTGTTTTTT
cdr3_aa: CASSGTAANEKLFF

d_call: -
j_call: TRBJ2-4
v_call: TRBV6-1
clone_size: few
cdr3_nt: TGTGCCAGCAGTCCAACAGGGTCGGGGTGGGCCAAAAACATTCAGTACTTC
cdr3_aa: CASSPTGSGWAKNIQYF

d_call: -
j_call: TRBJ1-2
v_call: TRBV14
clone_size: many
cdr3_nt: TGTGCCAGCAGCCGTTCGGGACGGCGGGTCTATGGCTACACCTTC
cdr3_aa: CASSRSGRRVYGYTF

d_call: TRBD2
j_call: TRBJ2-7
v_call: TRBV7-9
clone_size: few
cdr3_nt: TGTGCCAGCACCGGGGGGAGCGGATACGAGCAGTACTTC
cdr3_aa: CASTGGSGYEQYF

d_call: TRBD1
j_call: TRBJ1-6
v_call: TRBV27
clone_size: many
cdr3_nt: TGTGCCAGCAGTTTCTTCTCAGGGGGCGCGAATAATTCACCCCTCCACTTT
cdr3_aa: CASSFFSGGANNSPLHF

d_call: -
j_call: TRBJ2-7
v_call: TRBV30
clone_size: many
cdr3_nt: TGTGCCTGGAGTCGTGGGGGATCGGTCGAGCAGTACTTC
cdr3_aa: CAWSRGGSVEQYF

d_call: TRBD2
j_call: TRBJ2-2
v_call: TRBV27
clone_size: many
cdr3_nt: TGTGCCAGCAGTTTACTAGCGGGAGGCAACACCGGGGAGCTGTTTTTT
cdr3_aa: CASSLLAGGNTGELFF

d_call: -
j_call: TRBJ1-2
v_call: TRBV11-2
clone_size: -
cdr3_nt: TGTGCCAGCAGCGACTACAAGCTCGGCTACACCTTC
cdr3_aa: CASSDYKLGYTF

d_call: -
j_call: TRBJ1-4
v_call: TRBV28
clone_size: many
cdr3_nt: TGTGCCAGCACCAACATACCAGGGGATCTGTTTTTT
cdr3_aa: CASTNIPGDLFF

d_call: -
j_call: TRBJ1-5
v_call: TRBV12-3/TRBV12-4
clone_size: few
cdr3_nt: TGTGCCAGCAGTTTAGATCCACAGCCCCAGCATTTT
cdr3_aa: CASSLDPQPQHF

d_call: -
j_call: TRBJ2-7
v_call: TRBV5-6
clone_size: -
cdr3_nt: TGTGCCAGCAGCTTCGACATGAGCTACGAGCAGTACTTC
cdr3_aa: CASSFDMSYEQYF

d_call: TRBD2
j_call: TRBJ2-2
v_call: TRBV19
clone_size: -
cdr3_nt: TGTGCCAGTAGTACCCTACTAGCGGGAGTGAACGGGGAGCTGTTTTTT
cdr3_aa: CASSTLLAGVNGELFF

d_call: -
j_call: TRBJ1-1
v_call: TRBV29-1
clone_size: -
cdr3_nt: TGCAGCGTTGAAGAAAATGGCTTTGAAGCTTTCTTT
cdr3_aa: CSVEENGFEAFF

d_call: -
j_call: TRBJ2-6
v_call: TRBV11-2
clone_size: many
cdr3_nt: TGTGCCAGCGGCCTGCTGGCACTTGAGGCCAACGTCCTGACTTTC
cdr3_aa: CASGLLALEANVLTF

d_call: TRBD1
j_call: TRBJ2-5
v_call: TRBV11-1
clone_size: many
cdr3_nt: TGTGCCAGCAGCCTTTCAGGGGGCAGGGAGACCCAGTACTTC
cdr3_aa: CASSLSGGRETQYF

d_call: TRBD2
j_call: TRBJ2-7
v_call: TRBV27
clone_size: many
cdr3_nt: TGTGCCAGCAGAAGACTAGCGGGATCCTACGAGCAGTACTTC
cdr3_aa: CASRRLAGSYEQYF

d_call: TRBD2
j_call: TRBJ2-1
v_call: TRBV10-3
clone_size: few
cdr3_nt: TGTGCCATCAGCGAAGGGCTAGCGGGTAGCAATGAGCAGTTCTTC
cdr3_aa: CAISEGLAGSNEQFF

d_call: -
j_call: TRBJ1-1
v_call: TRBV28
clone_size: many
cdr3_nt: TGTGCCAGCAGTTTCAGGACGGCGAACACTGAAGCTTTCTTT
cdr3_aa: CASSFRTANTEAFF

d_call: -
j_call: TRBJ2-2
v_call: TRBV27
clone_size: few
cdr3_nt: TGTGCCAGCGGGCAGAGCCACACCGGGGAGCTGTTTTTT
cdr3_aa: CASGQSHTGELFF

d_call: -
j_call: TRBJ2-2
v_call: TRBV29-1
clone_size: few
cdr3_nt: TGCAGCGTTGCCGGGGTCCCCGGGGAGCTGTTTTTT
cdr3_aa: CSVAGVPGELFF

d_call: -
j_call: TRBJ2-5
v_call: TRBV29-1
clone_size: few
cdr3_nt: TGCAGCGTTGATGTAGTTGGGGGGGAGACCCAGTACTTC
cdr3_aa: CSVDVVGGETQYF

d_call: TRBD2
j_call: TRBJ2-3
v_call: TRBV11-2
clone_size: few
cdr3_nt: TGTGCCAGCAGCTCACGGACTAGCGGATACACAGATACGCAGTATTTT
cdr3_aa: CASSSRTSGYTDTQYF

d_call: TRBD2
j_call: TRBJ2-7
v_call: TRBV20-1
clone_size: -
cdr3_nt: TGCAGTGCTAAATCCAGCGGGAGTTCCTACGAGCAGTACTTC
cdr3_aa: CSAKSSGSSYEQYF

d_call: TRBD2
j_call: TRBJ2-7
v_call: TRBV9
clone_size: few
cdr3_nt: TGTGCCAGCAGCGGACGTAGCGGGGACTCCTACGAGCAGTACTTC
cdr3_aa: CASSGRSGDSYEQYF

d_call: -
j_call: TRBJ1-1
v_call: TRBV5-5
clone_size: many
cdr3_nt: TGTGCCAGCAGCTCCGGTGGGGCCACTGAAGCTTTCTTT
cdr3_aa: CASSSGGATEAFF

d_call: -
j_call: TRBJ2-1
v_call: TRBV29-1
clone_size: once
cdr3_nt: TGCAGCGTTCGGCCGTCAGACTATGAGCAGTTCTTC
cdr3_aa: CSVRPSDYEQFF

d_call: -
j_call: TRBJ1-1
v_call: TRBV6-5
clone_size: many
cdr3_nt: TGTGCCAGCAGTTACCGAGCCGGAATGAACACTGAAGCTTTCTTT
cdr3_aa: CASSYRAGMNTEAFF

d_call: TRBD1
j_call: TRBJ2-5
v_call: TRBV28
clone_size: many
cdr3_nt: TGTGCCAGCGTCGAGGGACAGGGGGAGACCCAGTACTTC
cdr3_aa: CASVEGQGETQYF

d_call: TRBD1
j_call: TRBJ1-1
v_call: TRBV20-1
clone_size: many
cdr3_nt: TGCAGTGCTAGAGATTGGTGGGAACAGGGGTTAGCTGAAGCTTTCTTT
cdr3_aa: CSARDWWEQGLAEAFF

d_call: TRBD1
j_call: TRBJ1-6
v_call: TRBV7-9
clone_size: many
cdr3_nt: TGTGCCAGCAGACAGGGGTCTAGTAATTCACCCCTCCACTTT
cdr3_aa: CASRQGSSNSPLHF

d_call: -
j_call: TRBJ2-5
v_call: TRBV20-1
clone_size: few
cdr3_nt: TGCAGTGCTAGAGAAGCAGGGGAAGAGACCCAGTACTTC
cdr3_aa: CSAREAGEETQYF

d_call: -
j_call: TRBJ2-6
v_call: TRBV20-1
clone_size: many
cdr3_nt: TGCAGTGCCTGGACTGGGGCCAACGTCCTGACTTTC
cdr3_aa: CSAWTGANVLTF

d_call: -
j_call: TRBJ1-3
v_call: TRBV6-1
clone_size: -
cdr3_nt: TGTGCCACCATTCAAGGGCCCACTACCTCTGGAAACACCATATATTTT
cdr3_aa: CATIQGPTTSGNTIYF

d_call: TRBD1
j_call: TRBJ1-6
v_call: TRBV27
clone_size: -
cdr3_nt: TGTGCCAGCACCGTGACAGGGTTGAATTCACCCCTCCACTTT
cdr3_aa: CASTVTGLNSPLHF

d_call: TRBD1
j_call: TRBJ1-2
v_call: TRBV6-1
clone_size: many
cdr3_nt: TGTGCCAGCAGTACTCCGGACAGGTCCTATGGCTACACCTTC
cdr3_aa: CASSTPDRSYGYTF

d_call: -
j_call: TRBJ2-7
v_call: TRBV5-4
clone_size: few
cdr3_nt: TGTGCCAGCAGCCTGACCGGGACGCTTTCCTACGAGCAGTACTTC
cdr3_aa: CASSLTGTLSYEQYF

d_call: -
j_call: TRBJ2-2
v_call: TRBV20-1
clone_size: few
cdr3_nt: TGCAGTGCTCGGCGAGCGAACACCGGGGAGCTGTTTTTT
cdr3_aa: CSARRANTGELFF

d_call: TRBD2
j_call: TRBJ2-5
v_call: TRBV7-2
clone_size: many
cdr3_nt: TGTGCCAGCAGCTTAGGATCGGGGGGACAAGAGACCCAGTACTTC
cdr3_aa: CASSLGSGGQETQYF

d_call: -
j_call: TRBJ1-1
v_call: TRBV14
clone_size: -
cdr3_nt: TGTGCCAGCAGCCGGAATACAGGGTTGAACACTGAAGCTTTCTTT
cdr3_aa: CASSRNTGLNTEAFF

d_call: TRBD1
j_call: TRBJ1-2
v_call: TRBV30
clone_size: -
cdr3_nt: TGTGCCTGGAGTATCGGGCAGGGGGCGGGCGGCTACACCTTC
cdr3_aa: CAWSIGQGAGGYTF

d_call: TRBD1
j_call: TRBJ2-7
v_call: TRBV20-1
clone_size: few
cdr3_nt: TGCAGTGCTAGCTCGGACAGGGTTCGTGTCGACGAGCAGTACTTC
cdr3_aa: CSASSDRVRVDEQYF

d_call: TRBD1
j_call: TRBJ2-5
v_call: TRBV15
clone_size: many
cdr3_nt: TGTGCCACCAGCAGACCGGACAGGGCACAGACCCAGTACTTC
cdr3_aa: CATSRPDRAQTQYF